This T cell receptor beta chain was retrieved from a study of T cell responses to AZD1222 COVID-19 vaccine. Sequenced by immunoSEQ multiplex PCR; TCRdb stores in-frame clones only, minus some. Among about 100,000 clones listed, 70% to 90% were seen once. The CDR3 is made up of 14 amino acids. Looked up from germline, CDR1 is ENHRY and CDR2 is SYGVKD. V dropped 7 bases and J dropped 4; count of bases not matched to a gene: 6. This clone was detected a few times. The antigen is not known. Study findings and constraints: Baseline serology detected seropositivity in only five to seven AZD1222 recipients. Scientists sampled the repertoires only once the peak T cell response had passed. Epitopes outside B.1.351 and B.1.1.7 mutated regions reportedly drew nearly half of spike TCRs.

The sequence was obtained from an adult in good health. J is TRBJ2-1 and V is TRBV10-3; 8 nucleotides agree with TRBD2. Specimen: peripheral blood, collected on day 0 of MenACWY control vaccination. CDR3 in DNA: TGTGCCATCAACGGGAGGGATTCGTACAATGAGCAGTTCTTC. Its translation: CAINGRDSYNEQFF.